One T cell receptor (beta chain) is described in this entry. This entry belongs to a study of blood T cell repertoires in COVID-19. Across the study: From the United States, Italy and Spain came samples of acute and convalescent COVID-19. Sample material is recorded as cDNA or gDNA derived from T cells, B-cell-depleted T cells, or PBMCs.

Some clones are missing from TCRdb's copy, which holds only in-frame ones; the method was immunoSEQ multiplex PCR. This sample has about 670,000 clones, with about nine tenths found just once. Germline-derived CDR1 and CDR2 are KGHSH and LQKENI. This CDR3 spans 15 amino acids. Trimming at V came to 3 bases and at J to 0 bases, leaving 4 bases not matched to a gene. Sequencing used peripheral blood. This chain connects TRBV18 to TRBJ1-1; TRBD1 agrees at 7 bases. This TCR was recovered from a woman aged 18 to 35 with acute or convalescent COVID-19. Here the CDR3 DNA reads TGTGCCAGCTCACCCCGACAGGGAATGAACACTGAAGCTTTCTTT. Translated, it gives CASSPRQGMNTEAFF.